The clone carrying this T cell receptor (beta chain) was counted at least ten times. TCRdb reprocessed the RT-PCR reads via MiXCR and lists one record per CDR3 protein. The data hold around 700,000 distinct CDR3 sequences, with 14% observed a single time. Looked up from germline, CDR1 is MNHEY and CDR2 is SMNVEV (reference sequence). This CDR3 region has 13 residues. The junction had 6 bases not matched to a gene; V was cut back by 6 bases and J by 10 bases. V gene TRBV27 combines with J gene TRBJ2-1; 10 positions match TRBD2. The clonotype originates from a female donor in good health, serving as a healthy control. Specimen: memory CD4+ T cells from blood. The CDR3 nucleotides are TGTGCCAGCAGCCGGGGACTAGCGTGGGAGCAGTTCTTC. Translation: CASSRGLAWEQFF.